This record concerns one T cell receptor (beta chain) sequence. Its antigen is as yet unknown. This specimen comes from a study of OX40 agonist ivuxolimab in advanced cancers. Study background: Each patient was given ivuxolimab into a vein every 2 weeks, at 0.01 to 10 mg/kg. One hepatocellular carcinoma and a couple of cutaneous melanoma patients partially responded.

Sequencing was performed with immunoSEQ multiplex PCR; in TCRdb, only in-frame clones are kept and a portion is missing. The data show 55,000 to 85,000 clones, 75% to 90% seen once. The study, taken as a whole, reports: Expanded clones belonging to CD8+ T cells outnumbered, on average, those of CD4+.

The sequencing used CD4+ or CD8+ T cells sorted from blood, collected in a trial of the OX40 agonist ivuxolimab. This TCR derives from an adult with an advanced solid tumor such as melanoma, head and neck, liver or kidney cancer.

The CDR3 reads CASSWRRGNTIYF. The CDR3 DNA reads as TGTGCCAGCAGCTGGAGAAGGGGGAACACCATATATTTT. The chain links TRBV11-2 to TRBJ1-3; TRBD1 might be the D (6 bases). Trimming shortened V by 4 bases and J by 7 bases, and 11 bases separated the two germline ends. The CDR3 runs to 13 residues. Germline CDR1 reads SGHAT; CDR2 reads FQNNGV.